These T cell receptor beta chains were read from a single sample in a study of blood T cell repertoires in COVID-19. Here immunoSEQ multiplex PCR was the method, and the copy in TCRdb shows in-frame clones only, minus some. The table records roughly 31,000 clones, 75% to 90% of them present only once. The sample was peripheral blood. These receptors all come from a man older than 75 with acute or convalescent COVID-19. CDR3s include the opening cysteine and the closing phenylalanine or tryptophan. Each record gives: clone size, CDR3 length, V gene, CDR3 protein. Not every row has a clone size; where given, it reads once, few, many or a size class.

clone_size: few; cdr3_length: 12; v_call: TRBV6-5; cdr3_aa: CASSRTSGGQYF
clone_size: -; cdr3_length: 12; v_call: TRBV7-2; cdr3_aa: CASSQRGDTQYF
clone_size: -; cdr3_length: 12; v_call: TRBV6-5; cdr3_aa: CASGYDRVAAFF
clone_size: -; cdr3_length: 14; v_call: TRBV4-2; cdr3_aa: CASSPGQGGDTQYF
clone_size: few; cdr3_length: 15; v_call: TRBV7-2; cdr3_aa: CASSLADRASYEQYF
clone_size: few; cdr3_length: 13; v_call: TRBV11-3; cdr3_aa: CASSLQGRGTQYF
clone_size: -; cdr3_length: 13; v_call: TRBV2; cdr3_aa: CASRTTGFQPQHF
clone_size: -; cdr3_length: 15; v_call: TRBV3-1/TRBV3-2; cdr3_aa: CASSIGVGFDQPQHF
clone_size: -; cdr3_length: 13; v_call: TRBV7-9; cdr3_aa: CASSFDSGLEQYF
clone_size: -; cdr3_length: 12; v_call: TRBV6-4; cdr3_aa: CASPTGDYGYTF
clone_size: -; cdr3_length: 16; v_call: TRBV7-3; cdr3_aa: CASNSGTGRAFAEAFF
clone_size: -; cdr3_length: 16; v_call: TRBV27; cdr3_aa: CASRGGGAGLGYGYTF
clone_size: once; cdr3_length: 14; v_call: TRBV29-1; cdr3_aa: CSAGWQAENTEAFF
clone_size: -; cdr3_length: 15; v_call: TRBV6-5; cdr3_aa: CASSYDRGLQETQYF
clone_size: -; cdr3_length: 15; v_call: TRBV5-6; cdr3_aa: CASSLVVPTSEKLFF
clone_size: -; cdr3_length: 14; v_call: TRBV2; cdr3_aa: CASSDPRGNTEAFF
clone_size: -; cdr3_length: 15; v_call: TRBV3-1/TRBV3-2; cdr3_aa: CASSDSGRLTDTQYF
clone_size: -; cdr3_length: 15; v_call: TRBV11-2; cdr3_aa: CASSLDPSRGRTQYF
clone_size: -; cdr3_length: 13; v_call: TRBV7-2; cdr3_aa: CASSTGVVYGYTF
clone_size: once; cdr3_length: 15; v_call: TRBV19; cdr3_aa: CASSTSGTAISEQYF
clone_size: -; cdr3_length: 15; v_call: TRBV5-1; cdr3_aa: CASSGGGQTYNEQFF
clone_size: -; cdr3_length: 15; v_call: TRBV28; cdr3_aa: CASTVPGTGVQPQHF
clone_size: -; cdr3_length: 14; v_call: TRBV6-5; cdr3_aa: CASTSFGAADTQYF
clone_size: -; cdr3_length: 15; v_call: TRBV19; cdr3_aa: CASSKGTGQPYGYTF
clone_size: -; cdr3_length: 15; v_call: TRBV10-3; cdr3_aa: CAISSRGGSNQPQHF
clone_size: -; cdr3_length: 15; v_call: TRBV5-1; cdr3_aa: CASSWGQGINEKLFF
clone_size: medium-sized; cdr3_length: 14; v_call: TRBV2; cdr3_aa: CASSARTGDYEQYF
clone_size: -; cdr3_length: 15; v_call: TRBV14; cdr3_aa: CASSQVGSGAGEQYF
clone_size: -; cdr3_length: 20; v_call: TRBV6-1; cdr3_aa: CASSGPGTGFLKATRNEQFF
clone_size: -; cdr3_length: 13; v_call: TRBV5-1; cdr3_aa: CASSRDVDTEAFF
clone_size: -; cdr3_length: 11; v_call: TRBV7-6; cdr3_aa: CASSFKETQYF
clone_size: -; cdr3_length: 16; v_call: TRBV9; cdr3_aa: CASSVEGGTGYSPLHF
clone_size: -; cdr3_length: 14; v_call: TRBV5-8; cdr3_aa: CASSRGRMNTEAFF
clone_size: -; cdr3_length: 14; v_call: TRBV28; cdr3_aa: CASSFPGSSTEAFF
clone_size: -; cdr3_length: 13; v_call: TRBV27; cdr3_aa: CASRTGGGQTQYF
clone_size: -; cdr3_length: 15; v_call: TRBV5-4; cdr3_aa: CASSSSGGANYGYTF
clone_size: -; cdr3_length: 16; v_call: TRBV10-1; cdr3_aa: CASSPIASGHPYEQYF
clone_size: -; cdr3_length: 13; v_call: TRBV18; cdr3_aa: CASSPRGYHEQFF
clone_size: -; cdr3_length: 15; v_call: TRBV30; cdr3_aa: CAWATGSFSGNTIYF
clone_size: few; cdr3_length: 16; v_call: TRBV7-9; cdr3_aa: CASSLTAPTGAGELFF
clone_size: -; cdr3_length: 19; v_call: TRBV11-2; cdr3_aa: CASSSDPQITGWANEKLFF
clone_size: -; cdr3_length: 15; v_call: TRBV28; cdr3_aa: CASSAGQGRVKGYTF
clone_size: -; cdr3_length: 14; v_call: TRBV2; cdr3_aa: CASRAGLAGAQEYF
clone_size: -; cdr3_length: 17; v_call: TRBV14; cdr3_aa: CASSQDRTGRGIGKLFF
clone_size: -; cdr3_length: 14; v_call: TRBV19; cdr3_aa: CASSYRTGTGELFF
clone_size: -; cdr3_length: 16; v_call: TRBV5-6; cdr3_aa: CASSRADPGGGGGYTF
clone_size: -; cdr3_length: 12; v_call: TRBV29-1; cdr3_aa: CSVGPGNYGYTF
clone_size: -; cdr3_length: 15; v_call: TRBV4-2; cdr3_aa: CASSQYPGRGYEQYF
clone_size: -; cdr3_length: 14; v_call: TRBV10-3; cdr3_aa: CAISQGAAPETQYF
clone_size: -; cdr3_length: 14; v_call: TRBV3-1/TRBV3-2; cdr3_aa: CASSQGTDNSPLHF
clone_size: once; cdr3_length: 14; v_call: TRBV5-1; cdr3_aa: CASSLTLGADTQYF
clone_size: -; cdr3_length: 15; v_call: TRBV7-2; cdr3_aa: CASSLVAGERDTQYF
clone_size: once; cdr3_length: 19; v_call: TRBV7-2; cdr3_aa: CASSPDRVHLFFMNTEAFF
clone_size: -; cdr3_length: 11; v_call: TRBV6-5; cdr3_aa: CASTGAYEQYF
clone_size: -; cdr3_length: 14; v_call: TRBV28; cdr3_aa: CASVTPGVGNTIYF